This TCR beta chain was sequenced for a study of shared clonotypes between healthy human individuals. Study context: Donors consisted of two women and a few men between 18 and 49. Study results and limitations: All-four-donor shared clonotypes had higher generation probabilities than non-shared clonotypes did.

This CDR3 contains 15 residues. Trimming stripped 0 bases from V and 2 bases from J, with 10 bases between. From germline, CDR1 is SGHVS and CDR2 FQNEAQ. To note about this clone: What it recognizes is unknown.

Using immunoSEQ multiplex PCR, the repertoire was profiled, and TCRdb retains in-frame clones only, with some absent. The sample has approximately 2,000,000 clones, approximately 92% seen once; the top ten hold approximately 1.7%. Terminally differentiated effector memory CD45RA+ cells were excluded by CCR7 positive selection of CD45RO-negative cells. There were no recent acute infections or vaccinations among the donors, who were healthy HIV-negative adults. Donors comprised only Caucasian adults living in Nashville, Tennessee. This receptor was taken from a man aged 18-30 years in good health. Some clones in this sample may be carry-over from other donors' samples. The chain joins TRBV7-8 to TRBJ2-5, with D possibly being TRBD1 or TRBD2 (5 bases each). The sequenced sample was naive CD8+ T cells from PBMCs. This chain's CDR3 is CASSLAEWGQETQYF. CDR3 coding DNA: TGTGCCAGCAGCTTAGCGGAGTGGGGGCAAGAGACCCAGTACTTC.